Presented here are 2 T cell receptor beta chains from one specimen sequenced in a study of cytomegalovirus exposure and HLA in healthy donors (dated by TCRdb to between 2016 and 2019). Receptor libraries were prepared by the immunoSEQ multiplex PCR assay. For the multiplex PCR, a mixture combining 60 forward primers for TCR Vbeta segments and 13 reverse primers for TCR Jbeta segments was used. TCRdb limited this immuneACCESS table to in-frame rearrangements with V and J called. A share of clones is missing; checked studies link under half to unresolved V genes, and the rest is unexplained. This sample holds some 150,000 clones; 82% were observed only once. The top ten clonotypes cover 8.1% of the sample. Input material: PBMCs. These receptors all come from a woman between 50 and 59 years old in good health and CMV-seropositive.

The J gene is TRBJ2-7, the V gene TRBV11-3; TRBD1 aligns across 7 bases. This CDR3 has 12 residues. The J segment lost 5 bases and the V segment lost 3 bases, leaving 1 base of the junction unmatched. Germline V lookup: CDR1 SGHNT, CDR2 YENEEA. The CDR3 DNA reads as TGTGCCAGCAGCTTCACAGGGGACGAGCAGTACTTC. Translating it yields CASSFTGDEQYF.

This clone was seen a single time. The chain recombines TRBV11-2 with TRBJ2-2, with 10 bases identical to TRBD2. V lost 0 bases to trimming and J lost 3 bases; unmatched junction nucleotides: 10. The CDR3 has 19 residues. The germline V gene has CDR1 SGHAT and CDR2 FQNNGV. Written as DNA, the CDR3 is TGTGCCAGCAGCTTAGAGCGATGGGGGACTAGCGTAGACACCGGGGAGCTGTTTTTT. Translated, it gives CASSLERWGTSVDTGELFF.